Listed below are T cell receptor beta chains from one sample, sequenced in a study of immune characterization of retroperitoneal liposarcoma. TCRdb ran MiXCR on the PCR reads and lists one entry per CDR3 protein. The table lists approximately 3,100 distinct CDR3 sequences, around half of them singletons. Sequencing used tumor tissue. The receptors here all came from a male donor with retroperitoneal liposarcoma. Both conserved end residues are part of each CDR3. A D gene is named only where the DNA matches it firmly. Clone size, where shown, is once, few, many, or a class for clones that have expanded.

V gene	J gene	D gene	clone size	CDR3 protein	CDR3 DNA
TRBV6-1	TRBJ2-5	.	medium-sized	CASSSRGGDWETQYF	TGTGCCAGCAGTTCCCGGGGAGGAGACTGGGAGACCCAGTACTTC
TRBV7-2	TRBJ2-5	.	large	CASSLSGWSETQYF	TGTGCCAGCAGCTTGTCAGGGTGGTCCGAGACCCAGTACTTC
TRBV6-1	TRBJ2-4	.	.	CASGSGQQGDIQYF	TGTGCCAGCGGATCCGGACAGCAAGGGGACATTCAGTACTTC
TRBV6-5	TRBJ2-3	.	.	CASSEDAGSTDTQYF	TGTGCCAGCAGTGAAGATGCCGGCTCGACAGATACGCAGTATTTT
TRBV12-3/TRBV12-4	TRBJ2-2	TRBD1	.	CASSPQDRNIANTGELFF	TGTGCCAGCAGTCCTCAGGACAGGAATATCGCGAACACCGGGGAGCTGTTTTTT
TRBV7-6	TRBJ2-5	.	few	CASSVTGGETQYF	TGTGCTAGCAGCGTGACTGGGGGGGAGACCCAGTACTTC
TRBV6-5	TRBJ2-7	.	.	CASSYWGAQPYEQYF	TGTGCCAGCAGTTACTGGGGGGCTCAGCCCTACGAGCAGTACTTC
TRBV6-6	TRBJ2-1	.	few	CASSYSLEGPKFF	TGTGCCAGCAGTTACTCGCTGGAGGGCCCAAAGTTCTTC
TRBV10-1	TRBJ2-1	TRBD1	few	CASRSGTGWNEQFF	TGCGCCAGCAGATCCGGGACAGGGTGGAATGAGCAGTTCTTC
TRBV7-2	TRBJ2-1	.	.	CASSPVGVDNEQFF	TGTGCCAGCAGCCCAGTGGGGGTTGACAATGAGCAGTTCTTC
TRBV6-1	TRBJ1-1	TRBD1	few	CASSLDRGRGLGAFF	TGTGCCAGCAGTCTCGACAGGGGGCGAGGTTTGGGAGCTTTCTTT
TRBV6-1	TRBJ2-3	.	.	CASSELKEGTDTQYF	TGTGCCAGCAGTGAACTGAAAGAGGGGACAGATACGCAGTATTTT
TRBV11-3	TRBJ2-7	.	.	CASNKGPLSYEQYF	TGTGCCAGCAACAAAGGACCGCTCTCCTACGAGCAGTACTTC
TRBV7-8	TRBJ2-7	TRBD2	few	CASSLTSGSWGEQYF	TGTGCCAGCAGCCTCACTAGCGGGAGTTGGGGGGAGCAGTACTTC
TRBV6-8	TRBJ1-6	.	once	CASSLGLSSSYNSPLHF	TGTGCCAGCAGCCTGGGACTGTCGAGCTCCTATAATTCACCCCTCCACTTT
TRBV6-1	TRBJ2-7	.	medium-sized	CASSEWGRDYEQYF	TGTGCCAGCAGTGAATGGGGCAGAGACTACGAGCAGTACTTC
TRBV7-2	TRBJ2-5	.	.	CASSPPGLANEQYF	TGTGCCAGCAGCCCTCCCGGCCTGGCCAATGAGCAGTACTTC
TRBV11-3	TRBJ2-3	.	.	CASSLTSSVSSTDTQYF	TGTGCCAGCAGCTTAACATCTAGCGTATCTAGCACAGATACGCAGTATTTT
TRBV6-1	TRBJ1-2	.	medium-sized	CASIIAGGYGYTF	TGTGCCAGCATTATAGCAGGAGGCTATGGCTACACCTTC
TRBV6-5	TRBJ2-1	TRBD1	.	CASTTGQGAWYEQFF	TGTGCCAGCACTACGGGACAGGGTGCGTGGTACGAGCAGTTCTTC
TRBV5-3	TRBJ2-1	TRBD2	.	CASSSSYTGTTNNEQFF	TGTGCCAGCAGCTCGAGCTACACCGGGACTACCAACAATGAGCAGTTCTTC
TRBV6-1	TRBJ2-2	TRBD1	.	CAIQGDDTGELFF	TGTGCCATTCAGGGGGATGACACCGGGGAGCTGTTTTTT
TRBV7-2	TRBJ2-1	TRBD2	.	CASSTLSGLAGYNEQFF	TGTGCCAGCAGCACCTTATCCGGACTAGCGGGTTACAATGAGCAGTTCTTC
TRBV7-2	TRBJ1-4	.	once	CASSPRGRNEKLFF	TGTGCCAGCAGCCCCCGGGGAAGGAATGAAAAACTGTTTTTT
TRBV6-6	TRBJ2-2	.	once	CASSYRGYTGELFF	TGTGCCAGCAGTTACCGGGGCTACACCGGGGAGCTGTTTTTT
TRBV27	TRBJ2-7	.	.	CASSNLRVNEQYF	TGTGCCAGCAGCAATCTCAGGGTAAACGAGCAGTACTTC
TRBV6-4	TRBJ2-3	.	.	CASSAEPSTDTQYF	TGTGCCAGCAGTGCGGAGCCTAGCACAGATACGCAGTATTTT
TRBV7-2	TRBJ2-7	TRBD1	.	CASSLDRGDEQYF	TGTGCCAGCAGCTTAGACAGGGGCGACGAGCAGTACTTC
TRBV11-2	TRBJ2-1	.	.	CASSLIVGLQETQFF	TGTGCCAGCAGCTTAATCGTCGGACTACAAGAGACCCAGTTCTTC
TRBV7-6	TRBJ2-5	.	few	CASSSPGETQYF	TGTGCCAGCAGCTCCCCAGGAGAGACCCAGTACTTC
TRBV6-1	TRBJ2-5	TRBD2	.	CASTPLGREAGETQYF	TGTGCCAGCACCCCCCTGGGACGGGAGGCCGGAGAGACCCAGTACTTC
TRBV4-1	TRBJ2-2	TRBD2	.	CASSQASGRGDHNGELFF	TGCGCCAGCAGCCAGGCTAGCGGGAGGGGCGACCACAACGGGGAGCTGTTTTTT
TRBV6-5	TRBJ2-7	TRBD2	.	CASTPTSDPYEQYF	TGTGCCAGCACTCCGACTAGCGACCCCTACGAGCAGTACTTC
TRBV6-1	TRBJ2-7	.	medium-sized	CASRTGPAYEQYF	TGTGCCAGCAGGACGGGGCCCGCCTACGAGCAGTACTTC
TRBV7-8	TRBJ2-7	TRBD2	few	CASSLPRLAGANYEQYF	TGTGCCAGCAGCCTACCCCGACTAGCGGGAGCGAACTACGAGCAGTACTTC
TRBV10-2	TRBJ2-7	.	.	CASSDTSINEQYF	TGCGCCAGCAGTGATACCTCAATAAACGAGCAGTACTTC
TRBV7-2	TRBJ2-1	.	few	CASSLDNYNEQFF	TGTGCCAGCAGCTTGGACAACTACAATGAGCAGTTCTTC
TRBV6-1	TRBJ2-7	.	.	CASSEAVPEVQYF	TGTGCCAGCAGTGAAGCCGTTCCTGAGGTCCAGTACTTC
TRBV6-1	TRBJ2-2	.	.	CASSGGPASRTGELFF	TGTGCCAGCAGTGGGGGTCCCGCGTCGAGAACCGGGGAGCTGTTTTTT
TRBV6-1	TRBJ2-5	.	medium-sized	CASSEALAGEQYF	TGTGCCAGCAGTGAAGCGCTAGCCGGGGAGCAGTACTTC